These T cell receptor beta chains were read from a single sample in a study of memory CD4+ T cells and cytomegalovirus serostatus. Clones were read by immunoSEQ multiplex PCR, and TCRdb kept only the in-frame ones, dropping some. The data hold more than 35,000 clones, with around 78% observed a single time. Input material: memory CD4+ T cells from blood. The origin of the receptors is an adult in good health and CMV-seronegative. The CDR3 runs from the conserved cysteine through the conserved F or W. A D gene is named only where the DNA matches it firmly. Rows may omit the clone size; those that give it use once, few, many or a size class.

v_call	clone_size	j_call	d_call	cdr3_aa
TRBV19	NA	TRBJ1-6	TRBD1	CASSEGQGASPLHF
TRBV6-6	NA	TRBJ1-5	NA	CASSYTQGNQPQHF
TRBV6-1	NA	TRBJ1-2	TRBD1	CASLARDRGPGYTF
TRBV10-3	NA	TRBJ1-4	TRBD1	CAISPGGAAEKLFF
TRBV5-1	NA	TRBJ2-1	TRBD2	CASSLGLAVNEQFF
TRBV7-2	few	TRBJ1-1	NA	CASSLVAGNTEAFF
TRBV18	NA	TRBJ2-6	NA	CASSPLGRTLSGANVLTF
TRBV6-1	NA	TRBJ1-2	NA	CASSERYRLGNYGYTF
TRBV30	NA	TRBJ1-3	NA	CAWIRRRGNTIYF
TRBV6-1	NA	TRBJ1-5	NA	CASSGTAYNQPQHF
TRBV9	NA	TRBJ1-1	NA	CASSVVGSTEAFF
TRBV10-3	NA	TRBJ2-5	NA	CAISDTGTSQETQYF
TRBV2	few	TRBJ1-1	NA	CASSQRNTEAFF
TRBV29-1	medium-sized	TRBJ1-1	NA	CSAAGGYTEAFF
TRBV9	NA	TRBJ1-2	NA	CASSVEVGRGGYTF
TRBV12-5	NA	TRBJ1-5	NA	CASGLERTDYQPQHF
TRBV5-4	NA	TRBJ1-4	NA	CASSLEGKNEKLFF
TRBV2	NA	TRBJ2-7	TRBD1	CASSDGTGSYEQYF
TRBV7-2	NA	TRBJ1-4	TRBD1	CASSGRTGYTATNEKLFF
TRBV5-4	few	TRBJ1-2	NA	CASSFQYSGYTF
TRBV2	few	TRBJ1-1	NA	CASSETSLPNTEAFF
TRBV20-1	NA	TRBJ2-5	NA	CTGQIEETQYF
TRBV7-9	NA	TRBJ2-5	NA	CASSRLGSDWTGQETQYF
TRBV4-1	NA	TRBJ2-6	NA	CASSLGGTANSGANVLTF
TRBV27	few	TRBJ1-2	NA	CASSLIGGYGYTF
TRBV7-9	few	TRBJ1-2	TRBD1	CASSSLSTGGWGYTF
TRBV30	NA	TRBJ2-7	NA	CAWSVRSPYEQYF
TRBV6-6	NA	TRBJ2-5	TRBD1	CASSPTGVVETQYF
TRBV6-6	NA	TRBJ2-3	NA	CASSSRDTSDTQYF
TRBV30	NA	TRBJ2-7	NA	CAWETEYEQYF
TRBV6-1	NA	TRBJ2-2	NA	CASSSVGYNTGELFF
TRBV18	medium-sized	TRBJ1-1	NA	CASSPQGKNTEAFF
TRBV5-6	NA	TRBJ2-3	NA	CASSQTSTDTQYF
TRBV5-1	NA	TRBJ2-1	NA	CASRGPDYNEQFF
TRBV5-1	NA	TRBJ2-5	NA	CASSPGAGVTQETQYF
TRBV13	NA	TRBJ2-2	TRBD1	CASTLPRGRGSGELFF
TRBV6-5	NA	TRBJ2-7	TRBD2	CASSLTSGTYEQYF
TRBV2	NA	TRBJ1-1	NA	CASSELTGNTEAFF
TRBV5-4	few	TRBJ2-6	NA	CASSHRHSGANVLTF
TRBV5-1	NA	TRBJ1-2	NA	CASSWKGGEDGYTF
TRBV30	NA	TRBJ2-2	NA	CAWNPGRITGELFF
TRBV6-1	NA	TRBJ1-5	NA	CASSEPPPKGGNQPQHF
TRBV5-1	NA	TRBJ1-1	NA	CASSPYTGQTNTEAFF
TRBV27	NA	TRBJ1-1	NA	CASSRGGMNTEAFF
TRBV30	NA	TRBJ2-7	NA	CASGEGPYEQYF
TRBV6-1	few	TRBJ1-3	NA	CASSELTGHSGNTIYF
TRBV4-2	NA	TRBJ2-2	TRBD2	CASSGLGTSGNTGELFF
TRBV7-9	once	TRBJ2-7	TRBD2	CASSYRTSGGTPHEQYF
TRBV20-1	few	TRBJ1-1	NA	CSARDYTEAFF
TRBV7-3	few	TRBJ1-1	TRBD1	CASSLKGQGTEAFF